This note documents a single T cell receptor beta chain sequence. Trimming stripped 1 base from V and 4 bases from J, with 13 bases between. CDR1 is SGHAT, CDR2 FQNNGV, per germline. The CDR3 runs to 15 residues. The data are from a study of T cell responses to AZD1222 COVID-19 vaccine. Some clones are missing from TCRdb's copy, which holds only in-frame ones; the method was immunoSEQ multiplex PCR. This sample has roughly 140,000 clones, with roughly 90% found just once. The chain links TRBV11-2 to TRBJ2-5; possibly TRBD1 for D (5 bases). This TCR came from an adult who received the AZD1222 COVID-19 vaccine. This material consisted of peripheral blood, taken 28 days after the second AZD1222 dose. CDR3: CASSLAGAQGETQYF. CDR3 DNA: TGTGCCAGCAGCTTAGCGGGTGCCCAGGGAGAGACCCAGTACTTC.